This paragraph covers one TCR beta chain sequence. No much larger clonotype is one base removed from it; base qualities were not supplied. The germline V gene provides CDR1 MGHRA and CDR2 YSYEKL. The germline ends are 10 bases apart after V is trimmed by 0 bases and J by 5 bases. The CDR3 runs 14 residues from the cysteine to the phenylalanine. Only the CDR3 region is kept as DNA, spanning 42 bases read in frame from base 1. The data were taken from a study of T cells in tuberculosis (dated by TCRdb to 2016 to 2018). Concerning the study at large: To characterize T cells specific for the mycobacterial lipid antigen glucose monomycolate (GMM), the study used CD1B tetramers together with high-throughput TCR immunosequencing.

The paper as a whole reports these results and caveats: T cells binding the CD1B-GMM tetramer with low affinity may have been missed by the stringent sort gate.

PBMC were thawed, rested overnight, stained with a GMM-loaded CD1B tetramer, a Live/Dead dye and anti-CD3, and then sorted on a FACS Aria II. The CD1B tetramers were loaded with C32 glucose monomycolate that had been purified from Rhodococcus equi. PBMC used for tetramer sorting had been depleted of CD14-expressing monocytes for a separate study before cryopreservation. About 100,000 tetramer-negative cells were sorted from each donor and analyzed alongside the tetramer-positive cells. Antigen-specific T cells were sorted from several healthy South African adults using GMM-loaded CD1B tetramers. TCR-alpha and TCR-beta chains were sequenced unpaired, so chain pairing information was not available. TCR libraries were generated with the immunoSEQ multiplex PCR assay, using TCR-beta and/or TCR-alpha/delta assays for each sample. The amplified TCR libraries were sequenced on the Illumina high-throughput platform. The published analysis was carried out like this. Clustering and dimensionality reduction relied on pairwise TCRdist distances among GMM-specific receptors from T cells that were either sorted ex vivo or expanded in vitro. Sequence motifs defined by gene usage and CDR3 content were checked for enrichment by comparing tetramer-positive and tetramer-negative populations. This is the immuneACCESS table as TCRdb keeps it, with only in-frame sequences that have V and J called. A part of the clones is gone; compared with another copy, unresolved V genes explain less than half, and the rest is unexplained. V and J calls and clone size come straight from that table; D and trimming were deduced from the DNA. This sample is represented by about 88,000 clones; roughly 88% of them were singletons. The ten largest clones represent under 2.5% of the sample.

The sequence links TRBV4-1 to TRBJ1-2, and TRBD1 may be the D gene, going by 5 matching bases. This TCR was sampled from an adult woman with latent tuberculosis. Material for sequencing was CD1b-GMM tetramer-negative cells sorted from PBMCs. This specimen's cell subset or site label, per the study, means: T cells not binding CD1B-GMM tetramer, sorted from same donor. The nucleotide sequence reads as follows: TGCGCCAGCAGCCAAGATGGGGGGTATTATGGCTACACCTTC. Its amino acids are CASSQDGGYYGYTF.